This TCR beta chain was captured in a study of blood T cell repertoires in COVID-19. Across the study: Material from acute and convalescent COVID-19 was sourced from the United States, Italy and Spain. Sample material is recorded as cDNA or gDNA derived from T cells, B-cell-depleted T cells, or PBMCs.

Study processing details: Estimates of nucleated cell counts were drawn from the amplification of reference gene primers. Profiling relied on immunoSEQ multiplex PCR, and the TCRdb table lists in-frame clones only, not all of them. V and J calls and clone size are as listed in that table; D and trimming were resolved from the DNA. The sample has some 110,000 clones; about 84% are singletons. This clone was recorded a few times. V dropped 4 bases and J dropped 6; count of bases not matched to a gene: 13. The CDR3 sequence is 16 residues long. Per the germline V gene, CDR1 is MDHEN and CDR2 is SYDVKM. The TCR comes from a woman between 55 and 75 years old with acute or convalescent COVID-19. Sequencing was performed on peripheral blood. The chain is built from TRBV28 and TRBJ2-7; 9 nucleotides line up with TRBD1. DNA of the CDR3: TGTGCCAGCAGTTACCCTTTCGGGACAGGGACCCTCGAGCAGTACTTC. This sequence encodes CASSYPFGTGTLEQYF.